The entry below gives a single T cell receptor beta chain sequence along with its context. This specimen belongs to a study of blood T cell repertoires in COVID-19. Study details: The United States, Italy and Spain supplied acute and convalescent COVID-19 samples.

Original methodology: By means of reference gene primer amplification, nucleated cell counts were estimated. Assay used: immunoSEQ multiplex PCR; TCRdb lists only in-frame clones, some missing. That table gives V, J and clone size, and the DNA gave D and trimming. The sample carries some 160,000 clones, roughly 93% recorded once. The sequencing sample was made of peripheral blood. The TCR was taken from a man between 18 and 35 years old with acute or convalescent COVID-19.

The DNA for the CDR3 is TGCAGCGTTGAGAGCGATAGCGATGAGCAGTTCTTC. Translating gives CSVESDSDEQFF. The rearrangement joins TRBV29-1 to TRBJ2-1; the D gene is possibly TRBD2 (5 bases). The CDR3 covers 12 residues. V lost 3 bases to trimming and J lost 8 bases, with 11 bases between them. Germline V lookup: CDR1 SQVTM, CDR2 ANQGSEA.